These T cell receptor beta chains were read from a single sample in a study of blood T cell repertoires in COVID-19. Here immunoSEQ multiplex PCR was the method, and the copy in TCRdb shows in-frame clones only, minus some. The repertoire holds some 180,000 clones, with about 85% as singletons. Sequencing was carried out using peripheral blood. These receptors were collected from a woman of 80 years or more with COVID-19, enrolled during active disease. Both conserved end residues are part of each CDR3. The order of the fields is CDR3 protein, CDR3 DNA, V gene, CDR3 length, D gene, clone size, J gene. A D gene is named only where the DNA matches it firmly. Clone sizes are given selectively: once, few, many, or a class where the clone is expanded.

CDR3 protein: CASSRDWGSTNEQFF
CDR3 DNA: TGTGCCAGCAGCCGGGACTGGGGGTCCACCAATGAGCAGTTCTTC
V gene: TRBV6-5
CDR3 length: 15
D gene: .
clone size: .
J gene: TRBJ2-1

CDR3 protein: CASSQAVPYSGRAGGTDTQYF
CDR3 DNA: TGTGCCAGCAGCCAAGCTGTGCCGTACAGCGGGAGGGCCGGGGGCACAGATACGCAGTATTTT
V gene: TRBV3-1/TRBV3-2
CDR3 length: 21
D gene: TRBD2
clone size: .
J gene: TRBJ2-3

CDR3 protein: CASRTTGGGFEQYF
CDR3 DNA: TGTGCCAGCAGGACGACAGGGGGCGGTTTCGAGCAGTACTTC
V gene: TRBV5-4
CDR3 length: 14
D gene: TRBD1
clone size: few
J gene: TRBJ2-7

CDR3 protein: CASSEGGGAENEQFF
CDR3 DNA: TGTGCCAGCAGTGAGGGCGGGGGGGCCGAGAATGAGCAGTTCTTC
V gene: TRBV6-4
CDR3 length: 15
D gene: TRBD2
clone size: .
J gene: TRBJ2-1

CDR3 protein: CASSGGTGGSNQPQHF
CDR3 DNA: TGTGCCAGCAGCGGAGGCACAGGGGGTAGCAATCAGCCCCAGCATTTT
V gene: TRBV9
CDR3 length: 16
D gene: TRBD1
clone size: .
J gene: TRBJ1-5

CDR3 protein: CASSGHPGQGGNEQFF
CDR3 DNA: TGTGCCAGCAGTGGCCACCCGGGACAGGGGGGCAATGAGCAGTTCTTC
V gene: TRBV6-1
CDR3 length: 16
D gene: TRBD1
clone size: .
J gene: TRBJ2-1

CDR3 protein: CASSLQGTGGQYF
CDR3 DNA: TGTGCCAGTAGTCTACAGGGCACTGGGGGGCAGTACTTC
V gene: TRBV19
CDR3 length: 13
D gene: .
clone size: .
J gene: TRBJ2-7

CDR3 protein: CASTLGGARTYNEQFF
CDR3 DNA: TGTGCCAGCACTCTTGGGGGGGCTAGGACCTACAATGAGCAGTTCTTC
V gene: TRBV28
CDR3 length: 16
D gene: .
clone size: .
J gene: TRBJ2-1

CDR3 protein: CASRVDRGGSPLHF
CDR3 DNA: TGTGCCAGCAGGGTGGACAGGGGTGGTTCACCCCTCCACTTT
V gene: TRBV5-4
CDR3 length: 14
D gene: TRBD1
clone size: .
J gene: TRBJ1-6

CDR3 protein: CASSPWDSWGYEQYF
CDR3 DNA: TGTGCCAGCAGCCCATGGGACAGTTGGGGCTACGAGCAGTACTTC
V gene: TRBV3-1/TRBV3-2
CDR3 length: 15
D gene: TRBD1
clone size: .
J gene: TRBJ2-7

CDR3 protein: CASSELAGALTDTQYF
CDR3 DNA: TGTGCCAGCAGTGAACTAGCGGGGGCCCTCACAGATACGCAGTATTTT
V gene: TRBV2
CDR3 length: 16
D gene: TRBD2
clone size: .
J gene: TRBJ2-3

CDR3 protein: CASSSTGTTYEQYF
CDR3 DNA: TGTGCCAGCAGCTCTACAGGTACTACATACGAGCAGTACTTC
V gene: TRBV7-2
CDR3 length: 14
D gene: .
clone size: many
J gene: TRBJ2-7